The T cell receptor beta chain described here comes from a study of T cell repertoires in cytomegalovirus infection. Background on the study: Indications came from public TCR beta signatures; they pointed to CMV infection and to a matching HLA type. Study results and limitations: Public TCR beta family frequency separated CMV-and-HLA carriers, including in an independent cohort.

The CDR3 runs 17 residues. Trimming took 4 bases from V and 0 from J, leaving 16 bases between them. Germline CDR1 MGHRA, CDR2 YSYEKL. TCRdb recomputed calls from the reads with MiXCR, one row per CDR3 protein. The table includes roughly 720,000 distinct CDR3 sequences, roughly a third detected once. On this clonotype itself: What it recognizes is unknown.

The J gene is TRBJ1-5, the V gene TRBV4-1; D is uncertain. The receptor's source is a human donor in good health (CMV status not recorded). Some clones in this sample may be carry-over from other donors' samples. What was sequenced was PBMCs. DNA for the CDR3: TGCGCCAGCAGCCTATCGTGGGATCGCTATAGCAATCAGCCCCAGCATTTT. Residues: CASSLSWDRYSNQPQHF.